This T cell receptor (beta chain) is from a study of cytomegalovirus exposure and HLA in healthy donors (dated by TCRdb to 2017 to 2019). For context, the study as a whole: An earlier analysis of some 600 of the donors reported under 300 Gb of sequence data and 117 million unique TCR beta sequences obtained from approximately 180 million T cells. All discovery cohort repertoires had been generated using a single sequencing platform. In a later analysis, previously published TCR beta repertoires from 550 to 750 donors were re-analyzed and high-resolution HLA genotyping was added so that TCR occurrence patterns could be studied. A later genetic analysis used genome-wide SNP genotypes for about three fifths of the roughly 700 donors, treating that subset as a discovery cohort. The number of typed donors differed by locus: about 629-640 for A, B, C, DRB1 and DQB1; some 500 for DQA1; 600 to 610 for DPA1; and 400 to 480 for DPB1. Approximately 310 gigabases of sequencing data and approximately 80 million unique TCR sequences were included in an early release covering over 600 HLA-typed donors. The study combined high-throughput TCR immunosequencing, statistical association of individual TCRs with disease status, and machine learning to predict cytomegalovirus infection status. In an earlier analysis of 550 to 700 of the donors, high-throughput TCR beta sequencing was used to judge whether each TCR beta V gene segment behaved as functional or pseudogenic. A separate validation cohort of roughly 130 different subjects was used in addition to the 666-subject first cohort. The study aimed to test whether signatures of past pathogen exposure could be identified by cataloging public T cell receptors. On average, roughly 200,000 unique TCR beta nucleotide sequences were sequenced per donor among 398 genotyped donors of the cohort, with 15% to 20% of those sequences being non-productive. Five DR-DQ haplotypes were treated as single units for association and clustering because of strong linkage in the cohort. The genetic ancestry cluster associated with self-reported Caucasian donors included 80% to 90% of the 398 genotyped donors. Rather than drawing on any new phenotypic data, the later analysis identified candidate immune exposures from TCR beta sequences and the way those sequences occurred across donors. Alongside the repertoire data, information on donor age, sex, ethnicity and CMV serostatus was compiled. Both class I and class II loci were covered by HLA typing, at four-digit resolution. The study used immunosequencing to profile the T cell repertoires of 600 to 850 subjects and linked those repertoires to cytomegalovirus serostatus.

Findings and caveats that apply to the study as a whole: The only immune exposure information available for the cohort was CMV serostatus. The authors suggested that the approach could potentially be extended to other disease states and immunological phenotypes. In a later analysis, several top co-occurrence clusters were reported to appear linked to parvovirus B19, influenza, CMV and Epstein-Barr virus. Because some donors lacked HLA typing at each locus, the association tests relied only on the typed subset. The cohort was sequenced for TCR beta chains only, and without alpha or paired-chain data the features that could be detected were limited. Presence/absence analyses assumed roughly uniform sequencing depth across donors, an assumption that may not hold. Linkage disequilibrium might explain the correlated functional status among segregating V segments, but an unknown experimental factor could not be ruled out. Compared with equally common non-associated chains, HLA-associated TCR beta chains in a later analysis were more clonally expanded and had lower generation probabilities. A few of the identified cytomegalovirus-associated TCR beta chains were confirmed in vitro to be specific for cytomegalovirus antigens. A further reported finding was that TCR beta sequences accurately predicted the HLA-A and HLA-B alleles for most subjects in the first cohort. While some public TCRs were present in many individuals, most TCR sequences turned up only very rarely across donors. A total of 150 to 200 TCR beta chains were listed by the study as associated with cytomegalovirus. When HLA alleles, especially DR and DQ, strongly co-occurred, TCR associations were difficult to assign to individual alleles. In an earlier analysis of a few hundred of the donors, most TCR beta V segments were observed in productive rearrangements about 87% or about 30% of the time, broadly matching IMGT annotations. The classifier was reported to diagnose cytomegalovirus status with high specificity and sensitivity in both the original and validation cohorts. The sequencing pipeline was judged likely to have produced a cluster of highly shared sequence variants as a technical artifact. In a later analysis, about 17,000 TCR beta sequences were associated with specific HLA alleles at a false discovery rate of 0.05. Because counts were too low, more than 15 rarely observed V segments, including chromosome 9 orphons, were left out of the earlier analysis of approximately 580 of the donors. An association between a missense DCLRE1C variant and V-gene and J-gene trimming of TCR beta chains was found in a later genetic analysis and replicated in an independent cohort. According to a later analysis, TCR association rates differed among HLA loci, with DRB1 alleles showing the most associated TCRs and HLA-C alleles showing the fewest. According to a later genetic analysis, donors in an Asian-associated ancestry cluster had fewer N-insertions in productive TCRs than the approximately 700-donor mean. In a later analysis, most CMV-associated TCR beta chains were found to appear HLA-restricted, with HLA associations seemingly driven largely by CMV exposure.

The cohort comprised 670 or so healthy bone marrow donors. Cohort members were all nominally healthy when sampled, although unrecorded immune exposures were likely present. The donor was CMV seropositive and was included in the group of approximately 310 seropositive cohort members. A peripheral blood sample was collected from each donor, and TCR beta sequencing was performed on peripheral blood mononuclear cells. The Qiagen DNeasy Blood Extraction Kit was used to extract genomic DNA from the blood cell samples. Preparation of the library involved the immunoSEQ multiplex PCR assay. The multiplex PCR relied on a mix of 60 forward primers for TCR Vbeta segments and 13 reverse primers for TCR Jbeta segments. Amplification of the CDR3 region of rearranged TCR beta genes was performed with a multiplex PCR assay on genomic DNA. On the Illumina HiSeq System, the amplified TCR beta libraries were sequenced as 87-base-pair reads. The study's own analysis went as follows. In a later analysis, tens of millions of unique TCR beta chains were counted across the roughly 610 repertoires, and some 10 million of these chains were shared by at least two donors. To remove PCR and sequencing errors, raw reads were error-corrected and collapsed into unique sequences using a nearest-neighbor algorithm that merged closely related sequences. To assign V, D and J gene segments, CDR3 sequences were aligned to IMGT reference sequences. For a sequence to be retained, a match of at least six nucleotides was required to both a V gene segment and a J gene segment. A rearrangement was called productive if the CDR3 had no stop codons and remained in frame with V and J, and every other rearrangement was called non-productive. CDR3 was defined according to IMGT convention as the region running from the second conserved V-encoded cysteine to the conserved J-encoded phenylalanine. In an earlier analysis of more than 550 of the donors, sequences lacking an unambiguous match to a single V gene segment were excluded. An earlier analysis of a few hundred of the donors classified V segments as functional when productive rearrangements were above 56.7% and as segregating when the standard deviation between donors was above 5%. A statistical classification framework was built to diagnose cytomegalovirus status from the catalog of TCR beta chain sequences. A later analysis assigned V and J genes by comparing TCR nucleotide sequences with IMGT/GENE-DB human TR gene sequences. The TCRdist pipeline was used in a later analysis to assign CDR3 sequences and most-parsimonious VDJ recombination scenarios. In a later analysis, every TCR beta chain was defined by the combination of its CDR3 amino acid sequence and its V-gene family, and reads without a unique V-gene family were dropped. To address suspected cross-contamination and a sequencing artifact, a later analysis removed 592 highly shared, low-generation-probability nucleotide sequences. In a later analysis, a clonal expansion index for each public chain was calculated from normalized within-repertoire ranks of inferred template counts. In a later analysis, generation probabilities were computed using a VDJ recombination model fitted to out-of-frame rearrangements, and the results were checked against IGoR. In a later analysis, TCR-TCR, TCR-HLA and TCR-CMV co-occurrence was scored with hypergeometric tests, and a repertoire-size bias correction was applied to TCR pairs. A later analysis estimated false discovery rates by permuting HLA or CMV assignments 20 times. In a later analysis, co-occurring TCRs were grouped with DBSCAN, and TCRdist sequence similarity was added when clustering was performed within HLA-allele-positive subsets. Repertoires with fewer than 30,000 or more than 120,000 public chains, plus five repertoires with anomalous nucleotide sharing, were excluded from co-occurrence clustering. TCRdb took this table from immuneACCESS and kept in-frame rearrangements with V and J called. Such tables lack part of the clones; where checked against another copy, unresolved V genes explain under half of the gap, and the rest is unexplained. Clone size and V and J calls were adopted from that table, with D and trimming inferred from the DNA. The sample records roughly 180,000 clones, 65% to 85% of which are singletons. The ten top clones hold about 1.3% of the sample.

To note about this clone: Its antigen remains undetermined. Nothing much larger sits one base from this clone, and base qualities are not available.

The sample consisted of PBMCs. This TCR came from a girl aged 5-17 years in good health and CMV-seropositive.

CDR3 loop: CASSYSIAGWRETQYF. The nucleotides are TGTGCCAGCAGTTACTCGATCGCAGGGTGGAGAGAGACCCAGTACTTC. The V and J genes are TRBV6-5 and TRBJ2-5; the D gene is perhaps TRBD1, on 5 matching bases. The CDR1 and CDR2 encoded by the germline V gene are MNHEY and SVGAGI. The CDR3, cysteine through phenylalanine, is 16 amino acids long. The kept DNA is CDR3 alone, 48 bases in frame from the first base. The junction carries 15 bases between V and J, which are trimmed by 0 bases and 4 bases respectively.